This TCR beta chain was retrieved from a study of early stage breast cancer tumors. As for the study in general: Of approximately 16 invasive breast tumors, more than ten were hormone receptor-positive, HER2-negative. General study points: Commonly generated sequences made up most enriched TCRB sequences shared between patients. Chain pairing and CD4, CD8 or FOXP3 expression were not captured.

The CDR3 length is 12 residues. Trimming took 4 bases from V and 3 from J, leaving 3 bases between them. Germline assignment: CDR1 SGHNT and CDR2 YENEEA. Here immunoSEQ multiplex PCR was the method, and the copy in TCRdb shows in-frame clones only, minus some. This table holds fewer than 30,000 clones, around 53% found once. This clone was seen only a few times. Its antigen is as yet unknown. What was sequenced was breast tumor tissue. This clonotype was sampled from a person in their fifties with breast cancer. V is TRBV11-3 and J is TRBJ2-2, with unresolved D. CDR3 sequence (DNA): TGTGCCAGCAGCTGGTACACCGGGGAGCTGTTTTTT. This sequence encodes CASSWYTGELFF.